The source of this T cell receptor (beta chain) is a study of regulatory and conventional T cells in RAG deficiency (dated by TCRdb to 2016 to 2017). In terms of the full investigation: High-throughput TCR beta sequencing was used to compare the diversity and composition of the Treg, conventional CD4+ and CD8+ T cell repertoires of RAG-deficient patients with those of healthy controls. Points the paper makes about the study in general: Compared with controls, Omenn syndrome and CID/AS patients had roughly 100-fold fewer unique TCR beta sequences in Treg cells, but only about 9.5-fold fewer in the other subsets. For some subjects, some analyses of T-cell subsets were not performed. The CD25-high CD127-low cells sorted from Omenn syndrome patients may be peripherally activated cells rather than true Treg cells. Shorter CDR3 lengths were found in all patient T-cell subsets, and >75% Treg-Tconv repertoire overlap at nucleotide and amino acid level was observed in Omenn syndrome patients. Compared with control T-cell subpopulations, RAG-deficient patients had much lower Shannon entropy and higher Simpson indices.

Libraries were prepared through the immunoSEQ multiplex PCR assay. Genomic DNA from the sorted T-cell subsets was used to amplify rearranged TCR beta chain products, which were then sequenced. As for how the authors treated the data: Shannon entropy and Simpson indices were used to measure the diversity of productive TCR beta rearrangements in each repertoire. To assess clonal expansion, the frequencies of the 100 most abundant productive TCR beta clonotypes were added up as a share of total reads. The TRB repertoires were scored with a self-reactivity index that is based on amino acid usage at CDR3beta positions 6 and 7. Two-way ANOVA was used for repertoire analyses, and Student t or Mann-Whitney tests were used for flow cytometric analyses. Here the immuneACCESS table is served through TCRdb, limited to in-frame sequences with V and J called. Missing clones are a known gap in these copies; in checked studies unresolved V genes cover under half, and the rest lacks a known reason. The V and J calls and clone size are taken from that table; D and trimming were inferred from the DNA. This sample lists approximately 10,000 clones; approximately 94% were detected once. Of the sample, roughly 1.4% falls within the top ten clones.

The CDR3 goes from the cysteine to the phenylalanine over 18 residues. The DNA shown is the 54-base CDR3, in frame from base 1. According to the germline V gene, CDR1 reads SGHRS and CDR2 reads YFSETQ. Comments on this clone: The antigen it recognizes is unknown. A read error may account for a junction end that differs from germline.

Before genomic DNA was extracted, regulatory T cells were isolated from blood as CD4+CD25-high CD127-low cells. Eight or nine healthy control donors served as the comparison group for repertoire analyses. The same data also went into a second study, on regulatory T cells. Looking at the second paper: For the multiplex PCR, 52 forward TRBV primers and 13 reverse TRBJ primers were used, and amplification bias was corrected with both assay-based and computational methods. In patients, repertoires had restricted unique TRB V-J pairs and skewed V and J gene usage, with regulatory T cells showing the most marked changes. T-cell receptor beta repertoires of sorted regulatory, conventional CD4+ and CD8+ T cells were compared between CD3G-deficient patients and healthy controls. Peripheral blood mononuclear cells were isolated by Ficoll density separation. Within the immunoSEQ assay, multiplex PCR amplified rearranged TRB loci from genomic DNA. TRB amplicons were sequenced using an Illumina HiSeq platform. Custom algorithms error-filtered the raw sequences and aligned the raw sequences to reference gene sequences, after which the immunoSEQ online tools were used for analysis. Frequencies of productive and nonproductive TRB rearrangements were evaluated among both unique and total sequences. For group comparisons, t tests, Mann-Whitney tests or two-way ANOVA were performed in Prism software.

The sequence was collected from a human donor in good health. The rearranged segments are TRBV5-1 and TRBJ2-3; the junction holds 10 bases that match TRBD2. Sequencing used CD127- CD25+ CD4+ Tregs sorted from blood. The CDR3 is CTSSLGKIERGGGGTQYF. Here is the DNA: TGCACCAGCAGCTTGGGGAAGATTGAGCGGGGGGGCGGCGGTACGCAGTATTTT.